The 7 T cell receptor beta chains given below trace back to one sample, sequenced in a study of blood T cells in healthy people across ages. Primed by a sample-barcoded 5' primer and a J-beta primer mix, a second PCR proceeded for about 6 to 11 cycles. TCRdb reprocessed the 5' RACE reads with MiXCR, giving one entry per CDR3 protein. Among 550,000 to 650,000 distinct CDR3 sequences listed, about 30% were seen once. Sequenced material: blood. The receptors were sampled from a woman of 80 years or more in good health.

A few counts support this clonotype. A much larger clone lies a single base off, so this may be a read error. The rearrangement joins TRBV20-1 to TRBJ2-7; TRBD1 matches 8 bases. The germline gives CDR1 DFQATT, CDR2 SNEGSKA (reference sequence). CDR3 length: 16 residues. The CDR3 loop is CSTRDPDRGLSYEQYF. DNA for the CDR3: TGCAGTACTAGAGATCCTGACAGGGGTCTCTCCTACGAGCAGTACTTC.

There are many counts of this clonotype. CDR3 sequence reads: CASSSLAGQETQYF. Here the CDR3 DNA reads TGTGCCAGCAGCTCCCTAGCGGGTCAAGAGACCCAGTACTTC. The genes are TRBV7-2 and TRBJ2-5; 8 bases match TRBD2. Germline-derived CDR1 and CDR2 are SGHTA and FQGNSA. This CDR3 is 14 amino acids long. V trimming: 4 bases; J trimming: 2 bases; junction bases outside the gene matches: 3.

This clonotype has more than one count but fewer than ten. The chain is built from TRBV20-1 and TRBJ2-1, with D possibly TRBD2 on 6 matching bases. There are 14 residues in the CDR3. Germline V gene data show CDR1 as DFQATT and CDR2 as SNEGSKA (reference sequence). Trimming left V 4 bases short and J 3 bases short, with 13 bases between. CDR3 loop: CSATLAGLYNEQFF. Written as DNA, the CDR3 is TGCAGTGCTACTCTGGCGGGACTCTACAATGAGCAGTTCTTC.

The rearrangement uses TRBV7-2 and TRBJ2-3, with 12 bases aligning to TRBD2. CDR1 and CDR2 from the germline V gene are SGHTA and FQGNSA. J lost 4 bases, V lost 2 bases, and 10 bases had no gene match. The CDR3 totals 18 residues. CDR3 residues: CASSLRITLAGGPDTQYF. The CDR3 DNA reads as TGTGCCAGCAGCTTACGTATTACGCTAGCGGGGGGGCCAGATACGCAGTATTTT.

This clonotype was counted ten times or more. V and J are TRBV5-1 and TRBJ1-6; possible D gene TRBD1, 5 bases. The CDR3 sequence is 15 residues long. The germline V gene encodes CDR1 SGHRS and CDR2 YFSETQ. V lost 1 base, J lost 7 bases, and 12 bases lay in between. In DNA form, the CDR3 reads TGCGCCAGCAGCTTGTGGGGGGAAGCAAATTCACCCCTCCACTTT. Its translation is CASSLWGEANSPLHF. Full variable domain (outside the CDR3, taken from reference TRBV5-1 and TRBJ1-6): KAGVTQTPRYLIKTRGQQVTLSCSPISGHRSVSWYQQTPGQGLQFLFEYFSETQRNKGNFPGRFSGRQFSNSRSEMNVSTLELGDSALYLCASSLWGEANSPLHFGNGTRLTVT.

The J gene is TRBJ1-4, the V gene TRBV6-6; a weak D match, TRBD1 (5 bases). The ends were cut back, 8 bases at V and 0 bases at J, with 10 bases in the middle. CDR3 length: 14 residues. Germline V gene sequence: CDR1 MNHNY, CDR2 SVGAGI (reference sequence). The CDR3 DNA is TGTGCCAGCGGGGAGGGGTCAACTAATGAAAAACTGTTTTTT. Translation: CASGEGSTNEKLFF.

As concerns this clonotype: With a much larger clone just one base away, this may be a read error. The genes are TRBV20-1 and TRBJ1-2, with D hard to call. Germline lookup yields CDR1 DFQATT and CDR2 SNEGSKA (reference sequence). CDR3 length equals 14 residues. V was pared by 5 bases and J by 4 bases, with 17 bases between. The chain's CDR3 is CSAGSTASFYGYTF. As DNA, the CDR3 is TGCAGTGCTGGATCCACTGCCAGCTTCTATGGCTACACCTTC.